At least ten counts were recorded for the clone carrying this T cell receptor beta chain. What it binds is unknown. Germline-derived CDR1 and CDR2 are LNHDA and SQIVND (reference sequence). The CDR3 length is 15 residues. V dropped 3 bases and J dropped 4 bases, with 14 bases sitting between them. TCRdb re-derived calls from the 5' RACE reads in MiXCR, one entry per CDR3 protein. This sample has around 320,000 distinct CDR3 sequences, with around 27% found just once. The data are from a study of T-cell memory formation after mild COVID-19. Study-wide results and caveats: There was no confirmation that second-wave clones peaking on day 37 were SARS-CoV-2 specific. The finding that pre-infection memory included some responding clones suggested that cross-reactive memory joined.

The sequencing input was PBMCs or a T cell subset sorted from them (not recorded which). The TCR was taken from an adult woman who had mild COVID-19 (a few samples of this study predate the infection). Cell type and time point are not known. The genes are TRBV19 and TRBJ2-3; maybe TRBD2 (5 bases). The chain's CDR3 is CASSIRASLADTQYF. The CDR3 region has the DNA TGTGCCAGTAGTATTAGGGCTAGCCTAGCAGATACGCAGTATTTT.